Presented here are 19 T cell receptor beta chains from one specimen sequenced in a study of T cells expressing NK-cell markers. TCRdb reanalyzed the 5' RACE reads and collapses them to one entry per CDR3 protein, without DNA. The data show over 250,000 distinct CDR3 sequences, and the top ten clones hold more than 3.5%. Material for sequencing was blood T cells: a sorted CD56 or NKG2C T cell subset, CD4+ or CD8+ T cells, or bulk PBMC T cells (not recorded which). The source is a woman aged 18 to 75 in good health.

V usage is TRBV5-1 and J usage is TRBJ2-1; no DNA is available, so the TRBD2 call from TCRdb remains unchecked. CDR3 size: 18 residues. From germline, CDR1 is SGHRS and CDR2 YFSETQ. CDR3 residues: CASSIGRAGAPRNNEQFF.

This CDR3 reads CASSRQAGGYNEQFF. The chain has TRBV5-5 and TRBJ2-1; the TCRdb D gene call, TRBD2, has no DNA to confirm it. CDR1 and CDR2 from the germline V gene are SGHKS and YYEKEE (reference sequence). The CDR3 length is 15 residues.

The rearrangement joins TRBV7-7 to TRBJ2-1; TCRdb picks TRBD2, but there is no DNA to check that call. The CDR3 runs to 17 residues. Germline V CDR1 and CDR2: SSHAT, FNYEAQ (reference sequence). The CDR3 loop is CASSNSTSGRAYNEQFF.

This chain links TRBV5-1 with TRBJ2-1; the TCRdb D gene call, TRBD2, has no DNA to confirm it. CDR3 length equals 14 residues. CDR1 is SGHRS, CDR2 YFSETQ, per germline. CDR3: CASSGTSGGNEQFF.

CDR3 protein: CASSLSGQYNEQFF. V gene TRBV18 combines with J gene TRBJ2-1. The CDR3 has 14 residues. Germline CDR1 KGHSH, CDR2 LQKENI.

J is TRBJ1-2 and V is TRBV30; TCRdb lists TRBD1, though no DNA is available to test this call. Germline values: CDR1 GTSNPN, CDR2 SVGIG (reference sequence). The CDR3 has 14 residues. The CDR3 loop is CAWSGQGYGYGYTF.

The chain is built from TRBV12-3 or TRBV12-4 and TRBJ1-2. There are 14 residues in the CDR3. The CDR3 spells CASNKGRANPGYTF.

J is TRBJ1-5 and V is TRBV5-6. Germline values: CDR1 SGHDT, CDR2 YYEEEE. The CDR3 runs 14 residues. This chain's CDR3 is CASSFFRADQPQHF.

This chain connects TRBV3-1 to TRBJ2-1; the TRBD1 assignment by TCRdb is unverifiable without DNA. Germline-derived CDR1 and CDR2 are LGHDT and YNNKEL (reference sequence). This CDR3 spans 14 amino acids. CDR3 amino acids: CASSQTLGDREQFF.

CDR3 amino acids: CASRVQGWVTEAFF. This chain links TRBV27 with TRBJ1-1; the TCRdb D gene call, TRBD1, has no DNA to confirm it. Per germline, CDR1 MNHEY and CDR2 SMNVEV (reference sequence). The CDR3 spans 14 residues.

The gene calls are TRBV7-2 and TRBJ1-4; without DNA, the TCRdb call of TRBD1 cannot be checked. This CDR3 is built from 15 residues. Germline CDR1 and CDR2: SGHTA and FQGNSA. Here the CDR3 reads CASSLRGPTNEKLFF.

This chain joins TRBV15 and TRBJ1-3; checking the TCRdb D call of TRBD1 is not possible without DNA. This CDR3 spans 18 amino acids. Germline V CDR1 and CDR2: LNHNV, YYDKDF (reference sequence). The CDR3: CATSRDGTEAPSGNTIYF.

V gene TRBV6-1 combines with J gene TRBJ1-3; without DNA, the TCRdb call of TRBD1 cannot be checked. Looked up from germline, CDR1 is MNHNS and CDR2 is SASEGT. The CDR3 has 15 residues. CDR3 amino acids: CASRGTAPSGNTIYF.

This chain connects TRBV6-1 to TRBJ1-5; TCRdb outputs TRBD1, but without DNA this stays unchecked. This CDR3 contains 11 residues. CDR1 and CDR2 (germline): MNHNS, SASEGT. This chain's CDR3 is CASRATGAQHF.

The chain is built from TRBV7-3 and TRBJ2-2; no DNA is available, so the TRBD2 call from TCRdb remains unchecked. The length of the CDR3 is 17 residues. Germline V CDR1 and CDR2: SGHTA, FQGTGA. CDR3 region: CASSYLSGGLNTGELFF.

V and J are TRBV4-3 and TRBJ1-2; TCRdb picks TRBD1, but there is no DNA to check that call. Germline values: CDR1 LGHNA, CDR2 YSLEER. This CDR3 is 14 amino acids long. CDR3 protein: CASSPTGTGYGYTF.

The chain uses TRBV5-1 and TRBJ2-5; TCRdb's assignment of TRBD1 cannot be checked, as there is no DNA. There are 14 residues in the CDR3. CDR1 and CDR2 (germline): SGHRS, YFSETQ. The CDR3 here is CASSLVTGTETQYF.

J is TRBJ1-1 and V is TRBV28; TCRdb names TRBD1, which stays unverified in the absence of DNA. From germline, CDR1 is MDHEN and CDR2 SYDVKM. This CDR3 has 17 amino acids. The CDR3 is CASSFADRGLRNTEAFF.

This CDR3 is CASSLGVQPTGELFF. The chain joins TRBV11-2 to TRBJ2-2. Germline CDR1 SGHAT, CDR2 FQNNGV. There are 15 residues in the CDR3.